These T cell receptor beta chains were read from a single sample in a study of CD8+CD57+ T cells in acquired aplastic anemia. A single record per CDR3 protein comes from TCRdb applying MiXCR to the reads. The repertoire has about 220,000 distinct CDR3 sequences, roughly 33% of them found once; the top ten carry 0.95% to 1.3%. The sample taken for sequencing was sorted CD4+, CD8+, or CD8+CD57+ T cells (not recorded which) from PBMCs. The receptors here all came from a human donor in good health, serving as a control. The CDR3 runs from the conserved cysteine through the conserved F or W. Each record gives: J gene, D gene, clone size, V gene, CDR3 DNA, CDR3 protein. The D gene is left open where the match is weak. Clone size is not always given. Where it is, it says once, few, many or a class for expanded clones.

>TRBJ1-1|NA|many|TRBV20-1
TGCAGTGCGGGTCCCGCTAATAGGAAGGACACTGAAGCTTTCTTT
CSAGPANRKDTEAFF
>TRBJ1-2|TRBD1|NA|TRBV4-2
TGTGCCAGCACCCGAGACAGGGCCGCCATCTATGGCTACACCTTC
CASTRDRAAIYGYTF
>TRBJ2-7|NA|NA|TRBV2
TGTGCCAGCAGTGTGGGGGTGAACAGCGGGTACGAGCAGTACTTC
CASSVGVNSGYEQYF
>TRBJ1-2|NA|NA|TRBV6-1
TGTGCCAGCAGTGAAGGGGCGATTGGGCCTAACTATGGCTACACCTTC
CASSEGAIGPNYGYTF
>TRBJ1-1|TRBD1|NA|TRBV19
TGTGCCAGTAGTCCCCCTGGGACAGTCGAAGCTTTCTTT
CASSPPGTVEAFF
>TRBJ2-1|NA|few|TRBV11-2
TGTGCCAGCAGCTTCGGACTCAACTCCTACAATGAGCAGTTCTTC
CASSFGLNSYNEQFF
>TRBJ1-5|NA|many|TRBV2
TGTGCCAGCAGCGGGACAAAGCTTAGCAATCAGCCCCAGCATTTT
CASSGTKLSNQPQHF
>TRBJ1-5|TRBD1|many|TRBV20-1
TGCAGTGCTTCTCGGGGACAGGGTATCGATCAGCCCCAGCATTTT
CSASRGQGIDQPQHF
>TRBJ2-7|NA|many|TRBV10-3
TGTGCCGTGAGTCCCGGGACGCAGGGGGGCGAGCAGTACTTC
CAVSPGTQGGEQYF
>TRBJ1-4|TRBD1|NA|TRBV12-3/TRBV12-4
TGTGCCAGCAGTTTTACAGGGGTGGATGAAAAACTGTTTTTT
CASSFTGVDEKLFF
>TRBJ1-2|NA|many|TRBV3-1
TGTGCCAGCAGACCAAGTCAAGAGACAGATGGCTACACCTTC
CASRPSQETDGYTF
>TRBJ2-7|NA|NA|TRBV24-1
TGTGCCACCAGTGATACTACAGGGGAGCAGTACTTC
CATSDTTGEQYF
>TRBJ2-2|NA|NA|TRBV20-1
TGCAGTGCTAGATCCGGGGTTACCGGGGAGCTGTTTTTT
CSARSGVTGELFF
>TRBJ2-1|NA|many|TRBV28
TGTGCCAGCACCACGACTGCTGAGCAGTTCTTC
CASTTTAEQFF
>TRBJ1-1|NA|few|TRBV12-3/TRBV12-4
TGTGCCAGCAAGGGGTACAGCCCAAGGACTGAAGCTTTCTTT
CASKGYSPRTEAFF
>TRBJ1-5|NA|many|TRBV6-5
TGTGCCAGCAGTTACTCGGAGGGTCAGCCCCAGCATTTT
CASSYSEGQPQHF
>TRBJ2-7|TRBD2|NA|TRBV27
TGTGCCAGCACCCTCCGGCTCCCAATAGCGGGAGTGAGCTACGAGCAGTACTTC
CASTLRLPIAGVSYEQYF
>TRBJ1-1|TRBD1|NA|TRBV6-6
TGTGCCAGCAGTCCGCAGGGGGCGAACACTGAAGCTTTCTTT
CASSPQGANTEAFF
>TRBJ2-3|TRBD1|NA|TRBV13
TGTACCAGCAGCCCTCCCCGACAGGGTATCACAGATACGCAGTATTTT
CTSSPPRQGITDTQYF
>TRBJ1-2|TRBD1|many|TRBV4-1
TGCGCCAGCAGCCGTCAGTGGGCAGGGGGTGACTATGGCTACACCTTC
CASSRQWAGGDYGYTF
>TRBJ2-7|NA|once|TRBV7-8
TGTGCCAGCAGCTTAGTCCGGCCAGGGGCTAGGGGCGAGCAGTACTTC
CASSLVRPGARGEQYF
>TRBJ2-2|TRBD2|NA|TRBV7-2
TGTGCCAGCAGCCCGAGCGGGGGGGCCAACGGGGAGCTGTTTTTT
CASSPSGGANGELFF
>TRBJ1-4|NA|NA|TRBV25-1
TGTGCCAGCAGTGAATGTTTGGTGGCTAATGAAAAACTGTTTTTT
CASSECLVANEKLFF
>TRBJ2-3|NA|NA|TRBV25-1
TGTGCCAGCGATGAAGGGACGACGATCGCCGATACGCAGTATTTT
CASDEGTTIADTQYF
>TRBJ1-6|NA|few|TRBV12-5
TGTGCTAGTGGTTTGGTACTTGACGGGCACGCCTTTAATTCACCCCTCCACTTT
CASGLVLDGHAFNSPLHF
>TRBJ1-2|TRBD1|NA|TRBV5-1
TGCGCCAGCAGCTTGGGGGGACAGCACTCTAACTATGGCTACACCTTC
CASSLGGQHSNYGYTF
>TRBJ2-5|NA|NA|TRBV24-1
TGTGCCACCAGTGAGACCGTCCTAAATGGTGCAGAGACCCAGTACTTC
CATSETVLNGAETQYF
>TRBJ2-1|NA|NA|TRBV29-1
TGCAGCGTTAGAGGGACGGGATCCTACAATGAGCAGTTCTTC
CSVRGTGSYNEQFF
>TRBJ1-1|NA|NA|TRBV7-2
TGTGCCAGCAGCTTAGGGGTGGGCGGAGAAGCTTTCTTT
CASSLGVGGEAFF
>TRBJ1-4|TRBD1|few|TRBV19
TGTGCCAGTAGTATTCGGTCCGGGACAGCATTTGCAACTAATGAAAAACTGTTTTTT
CASSIRSGTAFATNEKLFF
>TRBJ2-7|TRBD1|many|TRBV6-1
TGTGCCAGCACCAGGGACAGGGCGGGTTACGAGCAGTACTTC
CASTRDRAGYEQYF
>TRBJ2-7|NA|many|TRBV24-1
TGTGCCACCAGTGATTGGTCGTCAACGGGGGTTGAGGAGCAGTACTTC
CATSDWSSTGVEEQYF
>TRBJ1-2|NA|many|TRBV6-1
TGTGCCAGCAGTGTTGTCCTTGATGGTAACTATGGCTACACCTTC
CASSVVLDGNYGYTF
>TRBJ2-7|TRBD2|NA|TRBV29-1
TGCAGCGTGCCCTGGACTAGCGGGAGCCCCACTCACTACGAGCAGTACTTC
CSVPWTSGSPTHYEQYF
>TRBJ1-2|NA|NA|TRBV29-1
TGCAGCGTTGAAGATGCTGCTCCGGGCTACACCTTC
CSVEDAAPGYTF
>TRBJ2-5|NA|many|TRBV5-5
TGTGCCAGCAGCTTGGCGGGGGACAGCCCGAGCCAGTACTTC
CASSLAGDSPSQYF
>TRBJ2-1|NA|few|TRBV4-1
TGCGCCAGCAGCCCAGCTCTCGTCCATCTAAGCTCCTACAATGAGCAGTTCTTC
CASSPALVHLSSYNEQFF
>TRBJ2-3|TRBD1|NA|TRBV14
TGTGCCAGCAGCCAGAGACAGGGTTGGAGCACAGATACGCAGTATTTT
CASSQRQGWSTDTQYF
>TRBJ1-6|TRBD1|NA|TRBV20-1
TGCAGTGCTAGATCGGGGACAGGGGGCGAATCACCCCTCCACTTT
CSARSGTGGESPLHF
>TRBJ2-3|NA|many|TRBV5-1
TGCGCCAGCAGCTTGGTCCGGGCCGATACGCAGTATTTT
CASSLVRADTQYF
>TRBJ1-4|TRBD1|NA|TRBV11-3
TGTGCCAGCAGCCCGATGGGGACAGGGGGGACGAAACTGTTTTTT
CASSPMGTGGTKLFF
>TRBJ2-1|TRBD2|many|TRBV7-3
TGTGCCAGCAGCTTGGAGCGGGGGGTACGGAATGAGCAGTTCTTC
CASSLERGVRNEQFF
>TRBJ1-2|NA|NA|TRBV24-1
TGTGCCACCAGTCTTAGCGGGGGCGAAGGCTACACCTTC
CATSLSGGEGYTF
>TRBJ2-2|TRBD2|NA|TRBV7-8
TGTGCCAGCAGTTTCGAAGGACTAGCAGCCAACACCGGGGAGCTGTTTTTT
CASSFEGLAANTGELFF
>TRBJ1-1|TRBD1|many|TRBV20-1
TGCAGTGCTAGACGAACAGGGGTGAGCACTGAAGCTTTCTTT
CSARRTGVSTEAFF
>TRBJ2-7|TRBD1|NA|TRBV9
TGTGCCAGCAGCGTAGGGACAGGGGGCCACTACGAGCAGTACTTC
CASSVGTGGHYEQYF
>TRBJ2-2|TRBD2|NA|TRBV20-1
TGCAGTGCGGTAGGACTAGCGGGAGTGAAAAACGTCGGCACCGGGGAGCTGTTTTTT
CSAVGLAGVKNVGTGELFF
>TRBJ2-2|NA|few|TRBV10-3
TGTGCCAGCAGTCTACAGGGTGGCGACACCGGGGAGCTGTTTTTT
CASSLQGGDTGELFF
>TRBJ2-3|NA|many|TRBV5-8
TGTGCCAGCAGCATGACTCCAGATACGCAGTATTTT
CASSMTPDTQYF
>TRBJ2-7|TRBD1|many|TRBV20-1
TGCAGTGCTCTAGGACAGGGGGAAACCTACGAGCAGTACTTC
CSALGQGETYEQYF
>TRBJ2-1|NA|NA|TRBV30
TGTGCCTGGAGTGGGAGGGGGACCTACAATGAGCAGTTCTTC
CAWSGRGTYNEQFF
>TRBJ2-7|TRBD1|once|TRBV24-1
TGTGCCACCAGTGCAGGGGGATCGGCCGAGCAGTACTTC
CATSAGGSAEQYF
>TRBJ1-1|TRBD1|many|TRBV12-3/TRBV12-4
TGTGCCAGCAGTAGTCAGGGGGCGCATACTGAAGCTTTCTTT
CASSSQGAHTEAFF
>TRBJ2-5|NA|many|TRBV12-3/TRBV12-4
TGTGCCAGCGCACTAGAGACCCAGTACTTC
CASALETQYF
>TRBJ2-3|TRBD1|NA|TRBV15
TGTGCCACCAGCAGGATACCGGGACAGGGCACAGATACGCAGTATTTT
CATSRIPGQGTDTQYF